The present TCR beta chain was sequenced within a study of cytomegalovirus exposure and HLA in healthy donors. Study results and caveats: A reported reduction in N-insertions relative to the 666-donor mean was seen in an Asian-associated ancestry cluster in a later analysis. Presence/absence analysis assumed near-uniform sequencing depth across donors.

Use of 60 Vbeta and 13 Jbeta primers characterized the PCR. Sequenced by immunoSEQ multiplex PCR; TCRdb stores in-frame clones only, minus some. Here the sample spans 150,000 to 180,000 clones, 60% to 75% being singletons. From germline, CDR1 is MDHEN and CDR2 SYDVKM. There are 15 residues in the CDR3. V shed 9 bases and J 3 bases; nucleotides not matched to a gene: 12. This clone was observed a few times. Its cognate antigen is unknown. The chain is built from TRBV28 and TRBJ2-5; TRBD2 agrees at 8 bases. The source of this sequence is a man younger than 35 in good health and CMV-seronegative. The material sequenced was PBMCs. The CDR3 region has the DNA TGTGCCAGTTCTAGCCCCGCCGGGGGGGAAGAGACCCAGTACTTC. Translated, it gives CASSSPAGGEETQYF.